The 26 T cell receptor beta chains in this list originate from one sample, sequenced in a study of PD-1 blockade in classical Hodgkin lymphoma. Assay: immunoSEQ multiplex PCR; the TCRdb copy retains only in-frame clones and omits some. Seen here are approximately 18,000 clones, approximately 69% observed once, and the top ten hold around 8%. After autologous stem cell transplantation all patients relapsed, and prior brentuximab vedotin exposure differed between cohorts. Material: peripheral blood mononuclear cells (PBMCs), obtained before the second cycle of nivolumab. Source of these receptors: a human donor with classical Hodgkin lymphoma.

The sample holds a few counts of this clone. This sequence joins TRBV18 and TRBJ2-5, with D possibly being TRBD1 (5 bases). V lost 0 bases to trimming and J lost 5 bases, with 10 bases between them. The CDR3 is 14 amino acids. Germline CDR1 KGHSH, CDR2 LQKENI. In DNA, the CDR3 is TGTGCCAGCTCACCACCTCCAGGGCGGGAGACCCAGTACTTC. Amino acids: CASSPPPGRETQYF.

This sequence joins TRBV29-1 and TRBJ1-2; D possibly corresponds to TRBD1 (5 bases). This CDR3 contains 13 residues. V lost 5 bases and J 4 bases, leaving 14 bases between the germline ends. CDR1 SQVTM and CDR2 ANQGSEA come from the germline V gene. CDR3 nucleotides: TGCAGCGTTCGGGACCGAGAACGCTATGGCTACACCTTC. Amino acids: CSVRDRERYGYTF.

This chain joins TRBV19 and TRBJ2-4; 7 bases line up with TRBD2. The germline V gene has CDR1 LNHDA and CDR2 SQIVND (reference sequence). This CDR3 region has 15 residues. V shed 7 bases, J shed 3 bases, and the junction held 9 bases outside the gene matches. The chain's CDR3 is CASTPRGRGKNIQYF. The CDR3 DNA reads as TGTGCCAGTACCCCCCGCGGGAGAGGCAAAAACATTCAGTACTTC.

In its sample, this clone ranks as medium-sized. The chain carries TRBV7-6 and TRBJ2-1; D remains ambiguous. Germline lookup yields CDR1 SGHVS and CDR2 FNYEAQ. The CDR3 has 12 residues. Trimming pared 4 bases from V and 5 bases from J, leaving 6 bases between. The chain's CDR3 is CASSYGNNEQFF. The CDR3 DNA reads TGTGCCAGCAGCTACGGAAACAATGAGCAGTTCTTC.

The chain joins TRBV6-6 to TRBJ2-1; 7 bases match TRBD1. CDR3 length: 12 residues. J gave up 10 bases and V 2 bases, and 2 bases lay outside the gene matches. CDR1 is MNHNY, CDR2 SVGAGI, per germline (reference sequence). The CDR3 sequence is CASSYETGEQFF. CDR3 coding DNA: TGTGCCAGCAGTTACGAGACAGGGGAGCAGTTCTTC.

The V call is TRBV6-6, the J call TRBJ1-3; D is uncertain. CDR3 length: 14 residues. CDR1 is MNHNY and CDR2 is SVGAGI in the germline V gene (reference sequence). Trimming pared 6 bases from V and 1 base from J, leaving 10 bases between. CDR3 coding DNA: TGTGCCAGCAGCCACAGTGCATCTGGAAACACCATATATTTT. As protein: CASSHSASGNTIYF.

This clone is medium-sized within its sample. The chain joins TRBV2 to TRBJ2-1; the match to TRBD2 covers 10 bases. Germline CDR1 and CDR2: SNHLY and FYNNEI. This CDR3 region has 16 residues. J was trimmed by 4 bases and V by 6 bases; bases with no gene match: 9. CDR3: CASRYIAGGLYNEQFF. CDR3 DNA: TGTGCCAGCAGATACATAGCGGGAGGCCTTTACAATGAGCAGTTCTTC.

The rearrangement uses TRBV4-2 and TRBJ2-1; tentative D call: TRBD2 (5 bases). Germline CDR1 reads LGHNA; CDR2 reads YNFKEQ. This CDR3 is built from 14 residues. The V end was cut by 1 base, the J end by 5 bases, with 9 bases between. The CDR3 DNA reads TGTGCCAGCAGCCAAGTGGAGCGGAACAATGAGCAGTTCTTC. Protein sequence: CASSQVERNNEQFF.

The rearrangement links TRBV2 to TRBJ2-5; 9 bases map to TRBD1. This CDR3 spans 14 amino acids. CDR1 is SNHLY and CDR2 is FYNNEI in the germline V gene. V lost 6 bases to trimming and J lost 4 bases; unmatched junction nucleotides: 6. CDR3 loop: CASRETGGGETQYF. As DNA, the CDR3 is TGTGCCAGCAGGGAGACAGGGGGTGGAGAGACCCAGTACTTC.

The CDR3 spells CASSEEESGNYEQYF. Written as DNA, the CDR3 is TGTGCCAGCAGCGAGGAGGAATCCGGAAACTACGAGCAGTACTTC. This chain links TRBV7-6 with TRBJ2-7, with D maybe TRBD2 (5 bases). Per germline, CDR1 SGHVS and CDR2 FNYEAQ. The V end was cut by 5 bases, the J end by 3 bases, with 17 bases between. This CDR3 has 15 amino acids.

DNA for the CDR3: TGCGCCAGCAGCCAATCGATGGGACAATATACGCCCCAGCATTTT. Translating gives CASSQSMGQYTPQHF. The chain uses TRBV4-1 and TRBJ1-5; perhaps TRBD1 as D (6 bases). The germline V gene has CDR1 MGHRA and CDR2 YSYEKL. V was clipped by 2 bases and J by 9 bases, with 17 bases between them. The CDR3 loop spans 15 amino acids.

This chain uses TRBV6-5 with TRBJ1-6; no firm D call. The CDR3 is 15 residues long. V gave up 2 bases and J gave up 0 bases, with 5 bases separating them. Germline V CDR1 and CDR2: MNHEY, SVGAGI. The CDR3 is CASSYGSSYNSPLHF. Written as DNA, the CDR3 is TGTGCCAGCAGTTACGGATCCTCCTATAATTCACCCCTCCACTTT.

This clone is labeled as medium-sized. V and J are TRBV11-3 and TRBJ2-1; TRBD2 aligns across 12 bases. CDR3 length equals 14 residues. Trimming at V came to 4 bases and at J to 8 bases, leaving 3 bases not matched to a gene. Germline V gene data show CDR1 as SGHNT and CDR2 as YENEEA. The CDR3 bases are TGTGCCAGCAGCTATGGGACTAGCGGGTATGAGCAGTTCTTC. Translating it yields CASSYGTSGYEQFF.

The chain has TRBV5-1 and TRBJ2-1; D is possibly TRBD1 (6 bases). Trimming pared 4 bases from V and 4 bases from J, leaving 9 bases between. Germline CDR1 reads SGHRS; CDR2 reads YFSETQ. The CDR3 covers 13 residues. CDR3 residues: CASSLDRYNEQFF. The DNA of the CDR3 is TGCGCCAGCAGCCTGGACAGATACAATGAGCAGTTCTTC.

J is TRBJ1-1 and V is TRBV7-7; D remains unclear. Germline-derived CDR1 and CDR2 are SSHAT and FNYEAQ (reference sequence). Between the trimmed V and J ends, which lost 2 bases and 2 bases, there was a span of 6 bases. The CDR3 is made up of 13 amino acids. CDR3: CASSLNSNTEAFF. The DNA of the CDR3 is TGTGCCAGCAGCTTAAATTCTAACACTGAAGCTTTCTTT. Complete variable domain (other parts from reference TRBV7-7 and TRBJ1-1): GAGVSQSPRYKVTKRGQDVTLRCDPISSHATLYWYQQALGQGPEFLTYFNYEAQPDKSGLPSDRFSAERPEGSISTLTIQRTEQRDSAMYRCASSLNSNTEAFFGQGTRLTVV.

The V gene is TRBV6-5, the J gene TRBJ1-5; the D gene is possibly TRBD1 (5 bases). Per the germline V gene, CDR1 is MNHEY and CDR2 is SVGAGI. CDR3 length equals 13 residues. Deletions cut 7 bases from V and 1 base from J, with 8 bases between. Here the CDR3 reads CASTQGSNQPQHF. The CDR3 bases are TGTGCCAGCACGCAGGGCAGCAATCAGCCCCAGCATTTT.

V gene TRBV7-9 combines with J gene TRBJ2-1, with 9 bases identical to TRBD2. The CDR3 runs to 16 residues. Germline-derived CDR1 and CDR2 are SEHNR and FQNEAQ (reference sequence). The J segment lost 0 bases and the V segment lost 5 bases, leaving 5 bases of the junction unmatched. CDR3 sequence: CASSLFSGSSYNEQFF. CDR3 in DNA: TGTGCCAGCAGCCTCTTTAGCGGGAGCTCCTACAATGAGCAGTTCTTC.

The CDR3 sequence is CASSQTGNEAFF. The DNA for the CDR3 is TGTGCCAGCAGCCAAACAGGGAATGAAGCTTTCTTT. This sequence joins TRBV14 and TRBJ1-1, with a possible D match to TRBD1 (6 bases). There are 12 residues in the CDR3. Trimming pared 2 bases from V and 7 bases from J, leaving 8 bases between. CDR1 is SGHDN and CDR2 is FVKESK in the germline V gene.

This CDR3 is CASSIGDRGSAGANVLTF. CDR3 in DNA: TGTGCCAGTAGTATAGGGGACAGGGGGAGTGCCGGGGCCAACGTCCTGACTTTC. The V call is TRBV19, the J call TRBJ2-6, with 11 bases identical to TRBD1. The CDR3 extends over 18 amino acids. V lost 1 base to trimming and J lost 4 bases; unmatched junction nucleotides: 6. The germline CDR1 and CDR2 sequences are LNHDA and SQIVND (reference sequence).

There are a few counts of this clone. The chain links TRBV5-1 to TRBJ2-3; D is ambiguous. Between the trimmed V and J ends, which lost 4 bases and 2 bases, there was a span of 11 bases. There are 14 residues in the CDR3. Per the germline V gene, CDR1 is SGHRS and CDR2 is YFSETQ. This CDR3 reads CASSPRGDTDTQYF. In DNA form, the CDR3 reads TGCGCCAGCAGCCCCCGCGGTGACACAGATACGCAGTATTTT.

The chain joins TRBV9 to TRBJ2-1; D is undetermined. V lost 0 bases and J 0 bases, leaving 10 bases between the germline ends. Per germline, CDR1 SGDLS and CDR2 YYNGEE. The CDR3 is 16 amino acids. The DNA for the CDR3 is TGTGCCAGCAGCGTAGAACCAAAACACTCCTACAATGAGCAGTTCTTC. The encoded protein is CASSVEPKHSYNEQFF. The full variable domain, rest sourced from reference TRBV9 and TRBJ2-1, is DSGVTQTPKHLITATGQRVTLRCSPRSGDLSVYWYQQSLDQGLQFLIQYYNGEERAKGNILERFSAQQFPDLHSELNLSSLELGDSALYFCASSVEPKHSYNEQFFGPGTRLTVL.

The CDR3 is CASRGQGSSYEQYF. CDR3 bases: TGTGCCAGCAGAGGACAGGGGAGCTCCTACGAGCAGTACTTC. This chain links TRBV6-1 with TRBJ2-7; TRBD1 agrees at 9 bases. V dropped 6 bases and J dropped 0; count of bases not matched to a gene: 3. The CDR3 is made up of 14 amino acids. Germline V lookup: CDR1 MNHNS, CDR2 SASEGT.

This chain's CDR3 is CASSPVMRGEGEQYF. CDR3 coding DNA: TGTGCCAGCTCACCAGTAATGAGAGGGGAAGGCGAGCAGTACTTC. The gene calls are TRBV18 and TRBJ2-7; D is possibly TRBD1 or TRBD2 (5 bases each). Germline V gene data show CDR1 as KGHSH and CDR2 as LQKENI. The V end lost 2 bases, the J end lost 6 bases, and 17 bases lay between the germline ends. The CDR3 runs to 15 residues.

J is TRBJ2-7 and V is TRBV27; TRBD2 matches 9 bases. The CDR3 runs to 15 residues. Germline lookup yields CDR1 MNHEY and CDR2 SMNVEV (reference sequence). V lost 4 bases and J lost 5; bases outside the gene matches: 9. The CDR3 here is CASSSSGGRADEQYF. The CDR3 DNA reads as TGTGCCAGCAGTTCCAGTGGCGGGAGGGCAGACGAGCAGTACTTC.

J is TRBJ2-4 and V is TRBV28, with TRBD2 matching 12 bases. Trimming at V came to 3 bases and at J to 0 bases, leaving 3 bases not matched to a gene. The CDR3 covers 17 residues. CDR1 is MDHEN and CDR2 is SYDVKM in the germline V gene. CDR3 DNA: TGTGCCAGCAGTTTGCGGACTAGCGGGGTAGCCAAAAACATTCAGTACTTC. Its protein product is CASSLRTSGVAKNIQYF.

The chain has TRBV19 and TRBJ1-5; D is undetermined. The V gene's germline CDR1 is LNHDA and CDR2 SQIVND (reference sequence). The CDR3 contains 15 residues. The V gene lost 10 bases and the J gene lost 4 bases, with 20 bases spanning the gap. CDR3 sequence (DNA): TGTGCCACCCGCCGGGCCGACCTAAATAATCAGCCCCAGCATTTT. Protein: CATRRADLNNQPQHF.